Listed here are 3 T cell receptor beta chains from one sample, sequenced in a study of radiotherapy plus CTLA-4 blockade in lung cancer. Assay used: immunoSEQ multiplex PCR; TCRdb lists only in-frame clones, some missing. The sample yields around 45,000 clones, less than 85% seen once. The source was peripheral blood, collected from a patient treated with radiotherapy plus ipilimumab. The receptors derive from a human donor with non-small cell lung cancer who had stable disease on radiotherapy plus ipilimumab.

This clone was detected a few times. This sequence joins TRBV2 and TRBJ1-1, with TRBD1 matching over 9 bases. The V and J ends lost 1 base and 7 bases, in that order; junction bases with no gene match: 13. Per germline, CDR1 SNHLY and CDR2 FYNNEI. The CDR3 spans 17 residues. This CDR3 reads CASSEVSVLQGAFEAFF. As DNA, the CDR3 is TGTGCCAGCAGTGAAGTTTCCGTGTTACAGGGGGCGTTTGAAGCTTTCTTT.

The rearrangement joins TRBV19 to TRBJ1-6, with TRBD1 matching 11 bases. The CDR3 has 15 amino acids. Germline CDR1 is LNHDA and CDR2 is SQIVND (reference sequence). Unmatched junction bases numbered 2, after V lost 5 bases and J lost 5 bases. CDR3 sequence: CASSGGQGDNSPLHF. The CDR3 DNA reads as TGTGCCAGTAGTGGGGGACAGGGGGATAATTCACCCCTCCACTTT.

This chain connects TRBV6-1 to TRBJ2-5; 9 bases fit TRBD1. The junction had 10 bases not matched to a gene; V was cut back by 6 bases and J by 5 bases. This CDR3 region has 15 residues. The germline CDR1 and CDR2 sequences are MNHNS and SASEGT. The CDR3 region is CASSPGQGGRETQYF. CDR3 bases: TGTGCCAGCAGCCCGGGACAGGGAGGAAGGGAGACCCAGTACTTC.